This TCR beta chain was recovered during a study of regulatory T cells in long-lasting Graves disease. CDR3-region Arm-PCR and iRepertoire HTBI primers produced the TCR beta libraries. From the multiplex PCR reads, TCRdb called clonotypes with MiXCR, one entry per CDR3 protein. This table holds roughly 500,000 distinct CDR3 sequences, approximately 12% found once. The time point is: newly diagnosed GD, antithyroid drugs for less than 3 months. Following extraction of RNA from PBMCs, that RNA was used to make the TCR library. Unmatched junction bases numbered 6, after V lost 0 bases and J lost 4 bases. The CDR3 has 15 amino acids. Germline loops: CDR1 DFQATT, CDR2 SNEGSKA (reference sequence). The same data also went into a second study, on T cells in Graves' hyperthyroidism and ophthalmopathy.

Material: peripheral blood mononuclear cells (PBMCs), obtained at new diagnosis, from a patient treated with antithyroid drugs. The receptor comes from a woman aged 30 to 39 with Graves disease. The chain employs TRBV20-1 and TRBJ2-3, with 8 nucleotides matching TRBD2. CDR3 loop: CSARDPREGSDTQYF. In nucleotides, the CDR3 is TGCAGTGCTAGAGACCCTCGGGAGGGCTCAGATACGCAGTATTTT.